This TCR beta chain comes out of a study of cytomegalovirus exposure and HLA in healthy donors. In the PCR, 60 Vbeta and 13 Jbeta primers were used. Assay: immunoSEQ multiplex PCR; the TCRdb copy retains only in-frame clones and omits some. Of some 130,000 clones in the sample, over 60% are singletons; the top ten hold 0.75% to 0.95%. Germline V gene sequence: CDR1 SGHVS, CDR2 FQNEAQ. V was clipped by 1 base and J by 5 bases, with 9 bases between them. This CDR3 region has 13 residues. The material sequenced was PBMCs. This chain links TRBV7-8 with TRBJ2-7; D may be TRBD2 (5 bases). This TCR was recovered from a woman in her sixties or seventies in good health and CMV-seronegative. The CDR3 sequence: CASSLGGSDEQYF. In nucleotides, the CDR3 is TGTGCCAGCAGCTTAGGTGGTAGCGACGAGCAGTACTTC. The full variable domain, rest sourced from reference TRBV7-8 and TRBJ2-7, is GAGVSQSPRYKVAKRGQDVALRCDPISGHVSLFWYQQALGQGPEFLTYFQNEAQLDKSGLPSDRFFAERPEGSVSTLKIQRTQQEDSAVYLCASSLGGSDEQYFGPGTRLTVT.